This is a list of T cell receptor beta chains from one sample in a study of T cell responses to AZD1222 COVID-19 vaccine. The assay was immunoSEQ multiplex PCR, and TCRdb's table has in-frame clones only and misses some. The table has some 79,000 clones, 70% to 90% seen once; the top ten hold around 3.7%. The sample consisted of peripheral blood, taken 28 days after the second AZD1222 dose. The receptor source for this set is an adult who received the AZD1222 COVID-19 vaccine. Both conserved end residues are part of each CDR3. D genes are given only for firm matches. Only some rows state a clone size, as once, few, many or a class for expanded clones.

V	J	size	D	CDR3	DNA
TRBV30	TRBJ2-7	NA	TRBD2	CAWTLSGSLGYEQYF	TGTGCCTGGACTCTTAGCGGGTCCCTAGGATACGAGCAGTACTTC
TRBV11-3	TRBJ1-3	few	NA	CASSQINGNTIYF	TGTGCCAGCAGCCAAATCAATGGGAACACCATATATTTT
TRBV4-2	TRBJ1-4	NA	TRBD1	CASSQDPPGQGNEKLFF	TGTGCCAGCAGCCAAGACCCTCCGGGACAGGGGAATGAAAAACTGTTTTTT
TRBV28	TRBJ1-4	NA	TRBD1	CASSFQQGANEKLFF	TGTGCCAGCAGTTTCCAACAGGGGGCGAACGAAAAACTGTTTTTT
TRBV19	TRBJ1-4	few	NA	CASSRLQAPNEKLFF	TGTGCCAGTAGCCGCCTACAGGCCCCTAATGAAAAACTGTTTTTT
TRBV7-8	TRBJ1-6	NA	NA	CASSLAGGHSPLHF	TGTGCCAGCAGCTTAGCGGGCGGGCATTCACCCCTCCACTTT
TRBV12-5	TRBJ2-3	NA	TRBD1	CASGLGTGRTDTQYF	TGTGCTAGTGGTTTGGGGACAGGGCGCACAGATACGCAGTATTTT
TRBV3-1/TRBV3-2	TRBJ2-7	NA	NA	CASSPGGSYEQYF	TGTGCCAGCAGCCCCGGAGGCTCCTACGAGCAGTACTTC
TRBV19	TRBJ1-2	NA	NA	CASSIRSGPDGYTF	TGTGCCAGTAGTATTCGTTCAGGCCCCGATGGCTACACCTTC
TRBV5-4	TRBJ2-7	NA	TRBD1	CASSWDRGEQYF	TGTGCCAGCAGCTGGGACAGGGGCGAGCAGTACTTC
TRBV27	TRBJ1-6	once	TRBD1	CASRQGAQFGNSPLHF	TGTGCCAGCAGACAGGGGGCTCAGTTCGGTAATTCACCCCTCCACTTT
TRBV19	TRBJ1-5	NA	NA	CASSRLIDQPQHF	TGTGCCAGTAGTAGGTTGATCGATCAGCCCCAGCATTTT
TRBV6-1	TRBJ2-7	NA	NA	CASSEIPANPEQYF	TGTGCCAGCAGTGAAATACCTGCTAACCCCGAGCAGTACTTC
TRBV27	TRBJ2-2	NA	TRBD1	CASSERQGSGELFF	TGTGCCAGCAGTGAGAGACAGGGTTCCGGGGAGCTGTTTTTT
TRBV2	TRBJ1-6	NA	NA	CASTGLQGTNSPLHF	TGTGCCAGCACAGGCCTTCAGGGAACTAATTCACCCCTCCACTTT
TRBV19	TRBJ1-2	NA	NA	CASSIGVRGAFGYTF	TGTGCCAGTAGTATTGGAGTTCGGGGGGCTTTTGGCTACACCTTC
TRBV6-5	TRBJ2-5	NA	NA	CASSYGGGGYQETQYF	TGTGCCAGCAGTTACGGGGGCGGGGGCTACCAAGAGACCCAGTACTTC
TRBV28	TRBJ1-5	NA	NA	CASTTPFSNQPQHF	TGTGCCAGCACCACTCCCTTTAGCAATCAGCCCCAGCATTTT
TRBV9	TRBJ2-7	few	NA	CASSASHDYEQYF	TGTGCCAGCAGCGCGTCTCACGACTACGAGCAGTACTTC
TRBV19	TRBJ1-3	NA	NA	CAFRRPGNTIYF	TGTGCCTTTCGACGGCCTGGAAACACCATATATTTT
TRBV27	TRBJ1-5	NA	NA	CASSFRGNQPQHF	TGTGCCAGCAGTTTTCGGGGGAATCAGCCCCAGCATTTT
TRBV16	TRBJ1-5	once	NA	CASSQSGQPQHF	TGTGCCAGCAGCCAATCGGGTCAGCCCCAGCATTTT
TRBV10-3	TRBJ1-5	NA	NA	CAISEGSGMQPQHF	TGTGCCATCAGTGAAGGATCGGGGATGCAGCCCCAGCATTTT
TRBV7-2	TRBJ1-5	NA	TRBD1	CASSFEGQGVEPQHF	TGTGCCAGCAGCTTTGAGGGACAGGGGGTCGAACCCCAGCATTTT
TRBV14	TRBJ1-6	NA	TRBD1	CASSQVPIIATGANSPLHF	TGTGCCAGCAGCCAAGTACCCATAATAGCCACAGGGGCGAACTCACCCCTCCACTTT
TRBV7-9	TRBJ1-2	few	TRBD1	CASSPGQGVYGYTF	TGTGCCAGCAGCCCGGGACAGGGGGTTTATGGCTACACCTTC
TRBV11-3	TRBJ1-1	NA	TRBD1	CASSVGQGNTEAFF	TGTGCCAGCAGCGTTGGACAGGGGAACACTGAAGCTTTCTTT
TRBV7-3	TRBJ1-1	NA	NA	CASSLFGGEAFF	TGTGCCAGCAGCTTATTCGGGGGTGAAGCTTTCTTT
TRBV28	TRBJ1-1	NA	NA	CASSSASEAFF	TGTGCCAGCAGTTCGGCCTCTGAAGCTTTCTTT
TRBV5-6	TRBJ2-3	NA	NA	CASSLGRRDTQYF	TGTGCCAGCAGCTTGGGCCGGAGGGATACGCAGTATTTT
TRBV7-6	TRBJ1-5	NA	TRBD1	CASSLETGGNQPQHF	TGTGCCAGCAGCTTAGAAACAGGGGGCAATCAGCCCCAGCATTTT
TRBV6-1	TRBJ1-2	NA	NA	CASSEVREAGYTF	TGTGCCAGCAGTGAAGTACGGGAGGCGGGCTACACCTTC
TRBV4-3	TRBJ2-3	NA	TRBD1	CASSPRTGGRDTQYF	TGCGCCAGCAGCCCGCGGACAGGGGGACGGGATACGCAGTATTTT
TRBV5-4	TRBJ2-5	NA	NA	CASSMPTGSQYF	TGTGCCAGCAGCATGCCGACAGGCTCCCAGTACTTC